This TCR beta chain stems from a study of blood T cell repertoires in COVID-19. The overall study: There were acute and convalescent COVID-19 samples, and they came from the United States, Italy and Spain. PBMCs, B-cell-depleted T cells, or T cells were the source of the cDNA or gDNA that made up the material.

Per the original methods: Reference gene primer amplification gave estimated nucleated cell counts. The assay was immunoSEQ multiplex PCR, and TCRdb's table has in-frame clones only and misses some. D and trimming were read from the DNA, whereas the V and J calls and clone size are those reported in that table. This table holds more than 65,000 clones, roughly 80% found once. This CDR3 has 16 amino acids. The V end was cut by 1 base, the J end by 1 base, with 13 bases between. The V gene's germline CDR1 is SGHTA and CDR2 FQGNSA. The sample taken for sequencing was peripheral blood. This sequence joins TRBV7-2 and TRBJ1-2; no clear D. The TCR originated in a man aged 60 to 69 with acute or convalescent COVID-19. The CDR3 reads CASSLGGGTRNYGYTF. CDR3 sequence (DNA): TGTGCCAGCAGCTTAGGAGGAGGAACTCGTAACTATGGCTACACCTTC.